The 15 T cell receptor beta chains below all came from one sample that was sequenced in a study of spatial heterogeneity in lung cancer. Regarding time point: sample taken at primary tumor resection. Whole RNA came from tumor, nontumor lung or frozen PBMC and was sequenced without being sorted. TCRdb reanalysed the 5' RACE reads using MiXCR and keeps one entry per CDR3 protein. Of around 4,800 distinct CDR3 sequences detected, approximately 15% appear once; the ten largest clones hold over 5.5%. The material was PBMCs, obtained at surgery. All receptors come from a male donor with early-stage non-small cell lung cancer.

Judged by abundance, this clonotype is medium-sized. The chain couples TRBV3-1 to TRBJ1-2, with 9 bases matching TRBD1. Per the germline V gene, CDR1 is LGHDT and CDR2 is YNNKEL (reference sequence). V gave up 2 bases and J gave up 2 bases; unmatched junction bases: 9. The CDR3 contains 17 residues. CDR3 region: CASSQTGQGYHNYGYTF. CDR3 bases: TGTGCCAGCAGCCAAACGGGACAGGGTTATCACAACTATGGCTACACCTTC.

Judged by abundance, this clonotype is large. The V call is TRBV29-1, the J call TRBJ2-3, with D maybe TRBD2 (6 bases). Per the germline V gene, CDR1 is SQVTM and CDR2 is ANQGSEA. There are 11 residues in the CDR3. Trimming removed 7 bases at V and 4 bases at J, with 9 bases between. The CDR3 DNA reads TGCAGCGGGGACTCAGCAGATACGCAGTATTTT. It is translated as CSGDSADTQYF.

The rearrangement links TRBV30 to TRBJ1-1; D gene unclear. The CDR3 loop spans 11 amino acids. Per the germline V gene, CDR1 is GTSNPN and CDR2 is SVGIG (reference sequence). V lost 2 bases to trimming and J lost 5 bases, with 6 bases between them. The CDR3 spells CAWSFSTEAFF. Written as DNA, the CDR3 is TGTGCCTGGAGTTTTAGTACTGAAGCTTTCTTT.

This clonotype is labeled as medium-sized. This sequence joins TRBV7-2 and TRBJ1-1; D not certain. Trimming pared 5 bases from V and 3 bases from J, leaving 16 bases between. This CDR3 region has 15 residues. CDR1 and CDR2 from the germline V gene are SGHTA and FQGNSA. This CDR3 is CASSRPIGTYTEAFF. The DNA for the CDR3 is TGTGCCAGCAGCCGTCCGATCGGAACCTACACTGAAGCTTTCTTT.

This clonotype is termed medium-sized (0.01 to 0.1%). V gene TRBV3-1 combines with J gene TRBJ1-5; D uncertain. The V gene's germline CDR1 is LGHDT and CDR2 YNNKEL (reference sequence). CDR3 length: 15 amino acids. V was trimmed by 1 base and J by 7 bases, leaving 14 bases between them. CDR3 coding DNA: TGTGCCAGCAGCCAAGGGACCGTCATTGGACAGCCCCAGCATTTT. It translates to CASSQGTVIGQPQHF.

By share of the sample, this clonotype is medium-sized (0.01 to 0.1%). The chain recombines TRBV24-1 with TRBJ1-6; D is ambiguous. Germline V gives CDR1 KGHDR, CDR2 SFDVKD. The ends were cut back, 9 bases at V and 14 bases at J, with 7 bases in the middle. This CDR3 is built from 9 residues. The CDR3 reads CATAGALHF. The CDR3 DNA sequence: TGTGCCACCGCAGGAGCCCTCCACTTT.

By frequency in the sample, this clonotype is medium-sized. The CDR3 sequence: CASSQNQGDTEAFF. The CDR3 nucleotides are TGTGCCAGCAGCCAGAACCAGGGGGACACTGAAGCTTTCTTT. The chain employs TRBV14 and TRBJ1-1; the match to TRBD1 covers 7 bases. This CDR3 is 14 amino acids long. Germline CDR1 reads SGHDN; CDR2 reads FVKESK. V was clipped by 3 bases and J by 3 bases; unmatched bases: 4.

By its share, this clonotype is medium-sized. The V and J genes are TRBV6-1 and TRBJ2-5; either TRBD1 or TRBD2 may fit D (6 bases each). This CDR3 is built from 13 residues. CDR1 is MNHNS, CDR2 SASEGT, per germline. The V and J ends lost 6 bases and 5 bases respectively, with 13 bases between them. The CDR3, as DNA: TGTGCCAGCAGCTACACAGGGAGGGAGACCCAGTACTTC. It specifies CASSYTGRETQYF.

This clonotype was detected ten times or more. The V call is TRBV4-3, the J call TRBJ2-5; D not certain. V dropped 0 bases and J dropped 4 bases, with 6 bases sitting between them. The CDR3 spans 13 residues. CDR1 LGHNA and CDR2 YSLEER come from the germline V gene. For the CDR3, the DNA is TGCGCCAGCAGCCAAGATGACACAGAGACCCAGTACTTC. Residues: CASSQDDTETQYF.

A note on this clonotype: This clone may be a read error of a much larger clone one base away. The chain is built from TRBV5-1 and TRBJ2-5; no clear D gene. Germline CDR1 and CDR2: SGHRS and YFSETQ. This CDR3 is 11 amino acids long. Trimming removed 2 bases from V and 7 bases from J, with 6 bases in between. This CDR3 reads CASSFEGTQYF. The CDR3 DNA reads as TGCGCCAGCAGCTTTGAAGGGACCCAGTACTTC. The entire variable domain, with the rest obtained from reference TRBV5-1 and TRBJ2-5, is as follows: KAGVTQTPRYLIKTRGQQVTLSCSPISGHRSVSWYQQTPGQGLQFLFEYFSETQRNKGNFPGRFSGRQFSNSRSEMNVSTLELGDSALYLCASSFEGTQYFGPGTRLLVL.

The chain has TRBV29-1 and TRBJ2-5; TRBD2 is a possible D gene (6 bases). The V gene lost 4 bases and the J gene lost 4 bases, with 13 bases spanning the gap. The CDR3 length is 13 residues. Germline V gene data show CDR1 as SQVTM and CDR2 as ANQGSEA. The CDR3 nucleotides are TGCAGCGTTGGTGCAGGGCGGGGAGAGACCCAGTACTTC. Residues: CSVGAGRGETQYF.

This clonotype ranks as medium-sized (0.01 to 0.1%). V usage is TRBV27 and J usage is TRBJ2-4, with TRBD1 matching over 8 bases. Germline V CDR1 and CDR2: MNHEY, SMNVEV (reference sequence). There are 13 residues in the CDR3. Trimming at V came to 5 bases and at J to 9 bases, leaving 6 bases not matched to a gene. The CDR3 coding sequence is TGTGCCAGCAGTCAGACAGGGGTCCCCATTCAGTACTTC. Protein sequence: CASSQTGVPIQYF.

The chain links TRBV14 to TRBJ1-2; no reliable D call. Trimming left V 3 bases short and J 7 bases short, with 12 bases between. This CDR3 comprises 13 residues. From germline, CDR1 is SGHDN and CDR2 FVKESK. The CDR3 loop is CASSQTAIGGYTF. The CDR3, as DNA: TGTGCCAGCAGCCAGACCGCTATTGGTGGCTACACCTTC.

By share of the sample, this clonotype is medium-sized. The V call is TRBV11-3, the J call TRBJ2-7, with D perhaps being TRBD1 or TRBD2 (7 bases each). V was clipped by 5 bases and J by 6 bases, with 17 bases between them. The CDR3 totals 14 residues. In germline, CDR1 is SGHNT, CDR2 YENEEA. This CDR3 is CASSPGGGRLEQYF. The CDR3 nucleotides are TGTGCCAGCAGCCCAGGGGGGGGTCGTCTCGAGCAGTACTTC. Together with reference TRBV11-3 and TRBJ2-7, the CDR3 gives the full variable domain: EAGVVQSPRYKIIEKKQPVAFWCNPISGHNTLYWYLQNLGQGPELLIRYENEEAVDDSQLPKDRFSAERLKGVDSTLKIQPAELGDSAVYLCASSPGGGRLEQYFGPGTRLTVT.

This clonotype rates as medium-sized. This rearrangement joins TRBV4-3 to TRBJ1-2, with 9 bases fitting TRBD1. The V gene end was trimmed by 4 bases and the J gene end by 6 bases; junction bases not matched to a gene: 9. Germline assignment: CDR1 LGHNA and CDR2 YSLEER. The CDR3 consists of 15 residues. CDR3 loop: CASSPLPDRGDGYTF. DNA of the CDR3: TGCGCCAGCAGCCCACTTCCGGACAGGGGTGATGGCTACACCTTC.